This passage covers 10 T cell receptor beta chains from one sample sequenced in a study of circulating and synovial CD4+ cells in juvenile arthritis. The table came from immunoSEQ multiplex PCR; TCRdb's copy has only in-frame clones and leaves some out. The sample yields tens of thousands of clones, approximately 92% seen once. Material: CD4+ T cells from blood. The origin of the receptors is a human donor with juvenile idiopathic arthritis.

V and J are TRBV15 and TRBJ1-2; 7 positions agree with TRBD1. With 3 bases clipped from V and 4 bases from J, the junction kept 8 bases outside the gene matches. The CDR3 has 15 amino acids. Germline values: CDR1 LNHNV, CDR2 YYDKDF (reference sequence). CDR3 loop: CATSRGSGTAYGYTF. The DNA of the CDR3 is TGTGCCACCAGCAGGGGGTCCGGGACAGCCTATGGCTACACCTTC.

The genes are TRBV27 and TRBJ2-1; 9 bases agree with TRBD2. The germline V gene has CDR1 MNHEY and CDR2 SMNVEV (reference sequence). Trimming cost V 5 bases and J 7 bases; bases outside gene matches: 9. The CDR3 totals 15 residues. The CDR3 spells CASSPQGLALNEQFF. CDR3 DNA: TGTGCCAGCAGTCCCCAGGGACTAGCTCTTAATGAGCAGTTCTTC.

V and J are TRBV7-9 and TRBJ1-1; TRBD1 agrees at 7 bases. Germline CDR1 is SEHNR and CDR2 is FQNEAQ (reference sequence). CDR3 size: 14 residues. V was pared by 3 bases and J by 1 base, with 2 bases of the junction left unmatched. In DNA, the CDR3 is TGTGCCAGCAGCTTTGGACAGGAGAACACTGAAGCTTTCTTT. This encodes CASSFGQENTEAFF.

V usage is TRBV27 and J usage is TRBJ1-1; no clear D gene. Trimming took off 6 bases at V and 1 base at J, with 9 bases between the two ends. This CDR3 contains 13 residues. CDR1 and CDR2 (germline): MNHEY, SMNVEV (reference sequence). CDR3 DNA: TGTGCCAGCAGCCTAGGTGGGAACACTGAAGCTTTCTTT. This sequence encodes CASSLGGNTEAFF.

The V call is TRBV2, the J call TRBJ2-6, with D possibly matching TRBD1 (6 bases). CDR1 SNHLY and CDR2 FYNNEI come from the germline V gene. This CDR3 has 15 amino acids. V was shortened by 2 bases and J by 4 bases, with 9 bases between the two germline ends. CDR3 protein: CASSEWGRGANVLTF. The CDR3 bases are TGTGCCAGCAGTGAATGGGGGCGCGGGGCCAACGTCCTGACTTTC.

This chain joins TRBV7-2 and TRBJ2-2; possibly TRBD2 for D (5 bases). This CDR3 contains 15 residues. CDR1 SGHTA and CDR2 FQGNSA come from the germline V gene. Trimming removed 5 bases from V and 2 bases from J, with 12 bases in between. The CDR3, as DNA: TGTGCCAGCAGCCCCGTAGCGCCCAACACCGGGGAGCTGTTTTTT. Its protein product is CASSPVAPNTGELFF. The entire variable domain, with the rest obtained from reference TRBV7-2 and TRBJ2-2, is as follows: GAGVSQSPSNKVTEKGKDVELRCDPISGHTALYWYRQSLGQGLEFLIYFQGNSAPDKSGLPSDRFSAERTGGSVSTLTIQRTQQEDSAVYLCASSPVAPNTGELFFGEGSRLTVL.

The CDR3 bases are TGTGCCAGCTCACCCCCTAGCGGGGGGGGGACTAGCACAGATACGCAGTATTTT. The encoded protein is CASSPPSGGGTSTDTQYF. The chain uses TRBV18 and TRBJ2-3; 12 nucleotides match TRBD2. CDR1 and CDR2 (germline): KGHSH, LQKENI. This CDR3 is 18 amino acids long. V was clipped by 3 bases and J by 0 bases; unmatched bases: 7.

The CDR3, as DNA: TGTGCCTGGAGCCCCCCCACCGGGACTAAGTTTTACTTC. Its translation: CAWSPPTGTKFYF. V is TRBV30 and J is TRBJ2-7; 7 positions match TRBD2. V trimming: 3 bases; J trimming: 13 bases; junction bases outside the gene matches: 15. The CDR3 sequence is 13 residues long. From germline, CDR1 is GTSNPN and CDR2 SVGIG (reference sequence).

V and J are TRBV21-1 and TRBJ2-3; the table assigns TRBD2, which was not confirmed against the DNA. TRBV21-1 counts as a pseudogene. This CDR3 is built from 18 residues. CDR3 nucleotide sequence: TGTGCCAGCAGCAAATTGCTAGCGGGAGCTCCGCGGGTAGATACGCAGTATTTT. As protein: CASSKLLAGAPRVDTQYF.

The chain links TRBV15 to TRBJ2-7; 7 nucleotides line up with TRBD2. The CDR3 is made up of 14 amino acids. Germline CDR1 reads LNHNV; CDR2 reads YYDKDF (reference sequence). V was pared by 6 bases and J by 7 bases, with 12 bases of the junction left unmatched. CDR3 protein: CATRPVGVGGEQYF. The CDR3 DNA follows: TGTGCCACCAGGCCAGTTGGAGTGGGGGGGGAGCAGTACTTC.